This is a list of T cell receptor beta chains from one sample in a study of cytomegalovirus exposure and HLA in healthy donors. The data were produced by immunoSEQ multiplex PCR, yet TCRdb's version contains in-frame clones alone and is incomplete. The sample lists approximately 73,000 clones, about 60% occurring once. What was sequenced was PBMCs. The receptors come from a man in his thirties or forties in good health and CMV-seropositive. CDR3s include the opening cysteine and the closing phenylalanine or tryptophan. The D gene is left open where the match is weak. Clone size appears in some rows only: once, few, many, or a class for an expanded clone.

cdr3_nt cdr3_aa clone_size d_call j_call v_call
TGTGCCATCAGTGAGTCACTTAACACTGAAGCTTTCTTT CAISESLNTEAFF few - TRBJ1-1 TRBV10-3
TGTGCCAGCAGTGGACCAGCGGGGGGCGGGGAGACCCAGTACTTC CASSGPAGGGETQYF once TRBD2 TRBJ2-5 TRBV6-1
TGTGCTAGCGGACAAGGGGAGACCCAGTACTTC CASGQGETQYF - - TRBJ2-5 TRBV7-7
TGTGCCAGCAACTTATTGACAGGGAAAGTTTTCTTT CASNLLTGKVFF - TRBD1 TRBJ1-1 TRBV9
TGTGCCAACACCGGGGATGGCACCGGGGAGCTGTTTTTT CANTGDGTGELFF - - TRBJ2-2 TRBV2
TGTGCCAGTTTCTGGACAGGGAACACTGAAGCTTTCTTT CASFWTGNTEAFF - TRBD1 TRBJ1-1 TRBV19
TGCGCCAGCAGCTTGGCGGGTCGGGAGCCCCAGCATTTT CASSLAGREPQHF - - TRBJ1-5 TRBV5-1
TGTGCCATTACGGGACTAGCGGATAGTGAGCAGTTCTTC CAITGLADSEQFF - TRBD2 TRBJ2-1 TRBV10-3
TGTGCCAGCAGCTTACGGGACAGGGTTAAGGAGCAGTACTTC CASSLRDRVKEQYF - TRBD1 TRBJ2-7 TRBV7-8
TGTGCCACCAGCACTTTACAGGGATTAGCCAAAAACATTCAGTACTTC CATSTLQGLAKNIQYF - - TRBJ2-4 TRBV15
TGTGCCAGCCAGCAAGAGACCCAGTACTTC CASQQETQYF - - TRBJ2-5 TRBV6-4
TGCAGCGTTGAAGTCGGGCAGGGGTCCACTGAAGCTTTCTTT CSVEVGQGSTEAFF few - TRBJ1-1 TRBV29-1
TGCAGCGTTGTAACCAGGGAGGATGGCTACACCTTC CSVVTREDGYTF - - TRBJ1-2 TRBV29-1
TGTGCCAGCAGCTTAGTAAGGTTGACAGGGAGTAATGAAAAACTGCTTTTT CASSLVRLTGSNEKLLF - TRBD1 TRBJ1-4 TRBV7-9
TGTGCCAGCAGAACGACAGGGGCTAACACTGAAGCTTTCTTT CASRTTGANTEAFF - TRBD1 TRBJ1-1 TRBV6-1
TGTGCCAGCGGGGACAGGGCTACAGATACGCAGTATTTT CASGDRATDTQYF - TRBD1 TRBJ2-3 TRBV6-1
TGTGCCAGCAGCCCAGGCACCACCGGGGAGCTGTTTTTT CASSPGTTGELFF - - TRBJ2-2 TRBV7-3
TGTGCCAGCAGTTCGCTAGCGGGAGCGTACGAGCAGTACTTC CASSSLAGAYEQYF - TRBD2 TRBJ2-7 TRBV6-5
TGTGCCAGCGATAACCGAAGGAAGAGACAGAAACCAATGAACACTGAAGCTTTCTTT CASDNRRKRQKPMNTEAFF - - TRBJ1-1 TRBV7-7
TGTGCCAGCACCGGAGGGACAGGGCCTTCTGGGGCCAACGTCCTGACTTTC CASTGGTGPSGANVLTF - TRBD1 TRBJ2-6 TRBV5-4
TGCGCCAGCAGCCAAGATTATCTTAGCGGAGAGACCCAGTACTTC CASSQDYLSGETQYF medium-sized - TRBJ2-5 TRBV4-3
TGTGCCAGCAGGCGGGAGCCCTACGAGCAGTACTTC CASRREPYEQYF - TRBD2 TRBJ2-7 TRBV7-9
TGTGCCAGTAGTATAGCCCCAGTTTTTACAGGGGGAAGCACAGATACGCAGTATTTT CASSIAPVFTGGSTDTQYF - TRBD1 TRBJ2-3 TRBV19
TGCGCCAGCAGCCAAGAAGGGGAACAAACCTACGAGCAGTACTTC CASSQEGEQTYEQYF - - TRBJ2-7 TRBV4-1
TGTGCCACCAGCAGAGTAGGCGGGAGGAACTACAATGAGCAGTTCTTC CATSRVGGRNYNEQFF few TRBD2 TRBJ2-1 TRBV15
TGCAGCGTCGGGGGGACAGGGGGTACAGATACGCAGTATTTT CSVGGTGGTDTQYF - TRBD1 TRBJ2-3 TRBV29-1
TGTGCCAGCAGCAGAGACAGGCCGGCACAAGAGACCCAGTACTTC CASSRDRPAQETQYF - - TRBJ2-5 TRBV2
TGCGCCAGCAGCAGGTCAACTAGCGGGGGGGAGACCCAGTACTTC CASSRSTSGGETQYF - TRBD2 TRBJ2-5 TRBV5-1
TGCAGCGTCGGACTAGGGCCCCAGACCCAGTACTTC CSVGLGPQTQYF - TRBD2 TRBJ2-5 TRBV29-1
TGTGCCAGCAGCGGAACAGGGGGCCCCAATCAGCCCCAGTATTTT CASSGTGGPNQPQYF - TRBD1 TRBJ2-3 TRBV9
TGCGCCAGCAGCCAAGACTCCGGGACAGGGGTCAGCGAGCAGTACTTC CASSQDSGTGVSEQYF - TRBD1 TRBJ2-7 TRBV4-1
TGCAGCGTTGTACCCGGGACAGGGAAAAATGAGCAGTTCTTC CSVVPGTGKNEQFF - TRBD1 TRBJ2-1 TRBV29-1
TGCGCCAGCAGCCAAGTAGGGACAGCGTTCTTATCCTACAATGAGCAGTTCTTC CASSQVGTAFLSYNEQFF once TRBD1 TRBJ2-1 TRBV4-1
TGTGCCAGCAGCCCCATCCCAGGACAGGGGTATTATGGCTACACCTTC CASSPIPGQGYYGYTF once TRBD1 TRBJ1-2 TRBV27
TGTGCCAGCAGGGGACTAGCGGGGGCAGATACGCAGTATTTT CASRGLAGADTQYF - TRBD2 TRBJ2-3 TRBV6-5